Sequencing of this T cell receptor (beta chain) was carried out in a study of blood T cell repertoires in COVID-19. Across the whole study: Donors in the United States, Italy and Spain gave samples during acute or convalescent COVID-19. PBMCs, B-cell-depleted T cells, or T cells provided the cDNA or gDNA that made up the material.

Authors' data handling: How many nucleated cells were present was estimated from reference gene primer amplification. Clones were read by immunoSEQ multiplex PCR, and TCRdb kept only the in-frame ones, dropping some. The V and J calls and clone size come from that table; D and trimming were worked out from the DNA. This sample has under 200,000 clones; over 70% occur once, and the top ten carry about a tenth. The sample comprised peripheral blood. The TCR comes from a woman aged 80 or over with active or convalescent COVID-19.

CDR3 sequence: CASSSPGAGRAFF. CDR3 bases: TGTGCCAGCAGTTCACCCGGTGCCGGTCGAGCTTTCTTT. The chain employs TRBV27 and TRBJ1-1, with unresolved D. The CDR3 is 13 amino acids. Germline V CDR1 and CDR2: MNHEY, SMNVEV (reference sequence). The V end was cut by 4 bases, the J end by 10 bases, with 16 bases between.